One sample yielded the 17 T cell receptor beta chains listed below, sequenced in a study of regulatory T cells in long-lasting Graves disease (dated by TCRdb to 2020 to 2023). The protocol used for the library was multiplex PCR. The sequencer listed for this sample is Illumina HiSeq 4000. CDR3 regions were amplified by Arm-PCR with iRepertoire HTBI primers to construct TCR beta libraries. TCRdb reprocessing: public reads trimmed at Q25 with fastp, clones called with MiXCR, in-frame beta chains kept. For every CDR3 protein sequence, its rows merge into one entry that carries the most common genes and DNA. This sample comprises 600,000 to 850,000 distinct CDR3 sequences, 30% of them detected only once. Under 50% of the sample is in the top ten clones. Sample time point, as interpreted from the label and publication: persistent/refractory GD, antithyroid drugs over 5 years with positive TRAb. RNA was extracted from PBMCs in TRIzol for both TCR sequencing and RNA sequencing.

Sample: peripheral blood mononuclear cells (PBMCs), taken when the disease was refractory, from a patient treated with antithyroid drugs. All receptors come from a female donor with Graves disease.

The rearrangement joins TRBV20-1 to TRBJ2-2; D may be TRBD2 (6 bases). The length of the CDR3 is 12 residues. Germline loops: CDR1 DFQATT, CDR2 SNEGSKA (reference sequence). Between the trimmed V and J ends, which lost 3 bases and 6 bases, there was a span of 8 bases. The CDR3 here is CSASPGAGELFF. As DNA, the CDR3 is TGCAGTGCTAGTCCGGGGGCCGGGGAGCTGTTTTTT.

This chain links TRBV27 with TRBJ1-1; TRBD1 might be the D (5 bases). This CDR3 contains 16 residues. The germline CDR1 and CDR2 sequences are MNHEY and SMNVEV (reference sequence). Deletions cut 8 bases from V and 8 bases from J, with 27 bases between. Here the CDR3 DNA reads TGTGCCAGCGGAGTTTGGGGGGTCACACCCGAACAGGAAGCTTTCTTT. Translating it yields CASGVWGVTPEQEAFF.

This clonotype showed up just a few times. The chain is built from TRBV7-6 and TRBJ1-2, with 12 positions matching TRBD1. The CDR3 runs to 15 residues. CDR1 is SGHVS and CDR2 is FNYEAQ in the germline V gene. J lost 6 bases, V lost 2 bases, and 4 bases had no gene match. In DNA form, the CDR3 reads TGTGCCAGCAGCTTAACCGGGACAGGGGGCGATGGCTACACCTTC. Translation gives CASSLTGTGGDGYTF.

Details on this clonotype: A much bigger clone sits one base away, suggesting this may be a read error. The J gene is TRBJ2-5, the V gene TRBV20-1; the D gene is possibly TRBD2 (7 bases). In germline, CDR1 is DFQATT, CDR2 SNEGSKA (reference sequence). The CDR3 contains 10 residues. Between the trimmed V and J ends, which lost 7 bases and 7 bases, there was a span of 10 bases. In DNA, the CDR3 is TGCAGTGGAGGGGGGGGGACCCAGTACTTC. Its protein is CSGGGGTQYF.

This clonotype has more than one count but fewer than ten. V usage is TRBV5-4 and J usage is TRBJ2-5; D perhaps matches TRBD1 (5 bases). The CDR3 contains 14 residues. Germline V gene lookup returns CDR1 SGHNT and CDR2 YYREEE (reference sequence). The V end lost 2 bases, the J end lost 5 bases, and 13 bases lay between the germline ends. This CDR3 is CASSFRRARETQYF. The CDR3 nucleotides are TGTGCCAGCAGCTTCCGCAGGGCCCGTGAGACCCAGTACTTC.

The rearrangement joins TRBV12-3 or TRBV12-4 to TRBJ1-2; 9 bases map to TRBD1. The CDR3 contains 12 residues. The V gene end was trimmed by 8 bases and the J gene end by 8 bases; junction bases not matched to a gene: 6. DNA for the CDR3: TGTGCCAGCGCCGGGACAGGGTTGGGCTACACCTTC. It specifies CASAGTGLGYTF.

This clonotype was observed a few times. The J gene is TRBJ2-2, the V gene TRBV3-1, with 10 bases fitting TRBD1. The CDR3 contains 17 residues. Trimming took 4 bases from V and 3 from J; bases not matched to a gene: 8. Germline V lookup: CDR1 LGHDT, CDR2 YNNKEL (reference sequence). CDR3 residues: CASSLPGQGRDTGELFF. The CDR3 DNA reads as TGTGCCAGCAGCCTCCCGGGACAGGGGAGGGACACCGGGGAGCTGTTTTTT.

This CDR3 is CASSIEGLATGELFF. CDR3 DNA sequence: TGTGCCAGTAGTATAGAAGGACTAGCAACCGGGGAGCTGTTTTTT. The chain has TRBV19 and TRBJ2-2, with 8 bases matching TRBD2. Germline-derived CDR1 and CDR2 are LNHDA and SQIVND (reference sequence). V lost 0 bases and J lost 5; bases outside the gene matches: 2. The CDR3 has 15 residues.

This clonotype was counted between two and nine times. This chain uses TRBV30 with TRBJ1-1, with a tentative D call TRBD1 (5 bases). The CDR3 consists of 12 residues. Germline CDR1 GTSNPN, CDR2 SVGIG (reference sequence). CDR3 sequence: CAGQEGNTEAFF. DNA for the CDR3: TGTGCGGGGCAGGAGGGGAACACTGAAGCTTTCTTT.

There are many counts of this clonotype. The gene calls are TRBV7-8 and TRBJ1-1, with D perhaps matching TRBD1 (6 bases). Looked up from germline, CDR1 is SGHVS and CDR2 is FQNEAQ. The CDR3 is 14 amino acids. With 1 base removed from V and 8 bases from J, the gap between germline ends came to 14 bases. The CDR3 nucleotides are TGTGCCAGCAGCTTAGGGTGGCAGGGGATCGAAGCTTTCTTT. Translation gives CASSLGWQGIEAFF.

The chain employs TRBV13 and TRBJ1-1, with D possibly being TRBD1 (5 bases). Germline V lookup: CDR1 PRHDT, CDR2 FYEKMQ (reference sequence). The V gene lost 3 bases and the J gene lost 5 bases, with 25 bases spanning the gap. The CDR3 loop spans 18 amino acids. The CDR3 sequence: CASSLLGPSPPGGTEAFF. The CDR3 nucleotides read TGTGCCAGCAGCTTGCTGGGACCGAGCCCCCCTGGTGGTACTGAAGCTTTCTTT.

V is TRBV29-1 and J is TRBJ1-3; 8 nucleotides agree with TRBD1. J gave up 0 bases and V 0 bases, and 4 bases lay outside the gene matches. Looked up from germline, CDR1 is SQVTM and CDR2 is ANQGSEA. The CDR3 covers 16 residues. DNA of the CDR3: TGCAGCGTTGAAGAGGGACAGGCCTACTCTGGAAACACCATATATTTT. Protein: CSVEEGQAYSGNTIYF.

The rearrangement uses TRBV29-1 and TRBJ1-1, with TRBD1 identical over 7 bases. V lost 8 bases and J lost 0; bases outside the gene matches: 6. This CDR3 contains 13 residues. Germline values: CDR1 SQVTM, CDR2 ANQGSEA. This CDR3 reads CSIVGQVNTEAFF. The DNA of the CDR3 is TGCAGCATTGTCGGACAGGTGAACACTGAAGCTTTCTTT.

The J gene is TRBJ2-7, the V gene TRBV6-1, with D unclear. Germline V CDR1 and CDR2: MNHNS, SASEGT. The ends were cut back, 6 bases at V and 0 bases at J, with 18 bases in the middle. The CDR3 loop spans 16 amino acids. Written as DNA, the CDR3 is TGTGCCAGCAGCTCTCACTGGGGTAGGGACTCCTACGAGCAGTACTTC. Its protein is CASSSHWGRDSYEQYF.

The sample holds a few counts of this clonotype. This rearrangement joins TRBV19 to TRBJ2-6; 8 bases agree with TRBD1. Germline V gives CDR1 LNHDA, CDR2 SQIVND (reference sequence). The CDR3 has 17 amino acids. Unmatched junction bases numbered 4, after V lost 3 bases and J lost 0 bases. CDR3 amino acids: CASSIQTGGSGANVLTF. DNA of the CDR3: TGTGCCAGTAGTATTCAAACAGGGGGCTCTGGGGCCAACGTCCTGACTTTC.

The chain couples TRBV6-2 or TRBV6-3 to TRBJ2-2, with TRBD2 matching over 7 bases. This CDR3 spans 15 amino acids. J lost 3 bases, V lost 5 bases, and 6 bases had no gene match. Germline lookup yields CDR1 MNHEY and CDR2 SVGEGT. Here the CDR3 reads CASSEAGRYTGELFF. CDR3 nucleotides: TGTGCCAGCAGTGAAGCGGGGCGGTACACCGGGGAGCTGTTTTTT.

This clonotype was seen a few times. The rearrangement joins TRBV20-1 to TRBJ1-5; TRBD1 matches 7 bases. Germline CDR1 is DFQATT and CDR2 is SNEGSKA (reference sequence). The CDR3 loop spans 15 amino acids. J lost 2 bases, V lost 0 bases, and 4 bases had no gene match. DNA for the CDR3: TGCAGTGCTAGAGAAGGGGGCGCGGGCAATCAGCCCCAGCATTTT. This codes for CSAREGGAGNQPQHF.